What follows describes a single T cell receptor (beta chain). It was with 60 Vbeta and 13 Jbeta primers that the PCR ran. Repertoires were generated with immunoSEQ multiplex PCR, while TCRdb's copy carries only in-frame clones and drops some. The table shows around 170,000 clones, with 75% to 85% occurring only once. These data originate in a study of cytomegalovirus exposure and HLA in healthy donors. The CDR3 contains 15 residues. Germline V gives CDR1 SGHRS, CDR2 YFSETQ. Trimming pared 4 bases from V and 1 base from J, leaving 14 bases between. Sample: PBMCs. The rearrangement uses TRBV5-1 and TRBJ2-5; tentative D call: TRBD2 (5 bases). This TCR was sampled from a man aged 18 to 29 in good health and CMV-seronegative. Here the CDR3 DNA reads TGCGCCAGCAGCGGGAGCGCCACATTCCAAGAGACCCAGTACTTC. This gives the protein CASSGSATFQETQYF.